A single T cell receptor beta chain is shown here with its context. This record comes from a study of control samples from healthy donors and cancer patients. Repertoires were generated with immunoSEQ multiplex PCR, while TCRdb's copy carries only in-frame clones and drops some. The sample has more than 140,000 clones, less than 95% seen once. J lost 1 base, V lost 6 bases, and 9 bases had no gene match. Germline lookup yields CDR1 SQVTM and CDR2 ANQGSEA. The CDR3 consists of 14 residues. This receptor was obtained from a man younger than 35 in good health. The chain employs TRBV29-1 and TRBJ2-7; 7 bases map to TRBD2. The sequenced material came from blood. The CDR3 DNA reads TGCAGCGTCTCCGGGGGGACGAGTTCCTACGAGCAGTACTTC. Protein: CSVSGGTSSYEQYF.